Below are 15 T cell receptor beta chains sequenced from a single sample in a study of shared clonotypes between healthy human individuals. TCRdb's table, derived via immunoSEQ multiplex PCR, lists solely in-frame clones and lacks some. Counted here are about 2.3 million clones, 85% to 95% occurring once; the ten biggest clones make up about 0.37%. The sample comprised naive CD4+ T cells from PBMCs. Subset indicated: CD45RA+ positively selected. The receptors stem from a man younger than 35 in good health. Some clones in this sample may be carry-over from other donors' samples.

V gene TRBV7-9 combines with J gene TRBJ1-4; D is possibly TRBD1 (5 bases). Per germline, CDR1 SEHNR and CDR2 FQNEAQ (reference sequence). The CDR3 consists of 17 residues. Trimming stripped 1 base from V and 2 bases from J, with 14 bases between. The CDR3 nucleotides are TGTGCCAGCAGCTTAGTGTCTGGGACCGGGACTAATGAAAAACTGTTTTTT. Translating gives CASSLVSGTGTNEKLFF. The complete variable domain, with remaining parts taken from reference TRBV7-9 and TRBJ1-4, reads DTGVSQNPRHKITKRGQNVTFRCDPISEHNRLYWYRQTLGQGPEFLTYFQNEAQLEKSRLLSDRFSAERPKGSFSTLEIQRTEQGDSAMYLCASSLVSGTGTNEKLFFGSGTQLSVL.

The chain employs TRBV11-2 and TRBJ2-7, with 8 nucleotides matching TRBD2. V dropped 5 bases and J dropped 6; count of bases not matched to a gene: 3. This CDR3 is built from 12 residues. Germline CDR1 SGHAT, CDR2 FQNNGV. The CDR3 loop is CASSAGGLEQYF. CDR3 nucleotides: TGTGCCAGCAGCGCGGGGGGCCTCGAGCAGTACTTC.

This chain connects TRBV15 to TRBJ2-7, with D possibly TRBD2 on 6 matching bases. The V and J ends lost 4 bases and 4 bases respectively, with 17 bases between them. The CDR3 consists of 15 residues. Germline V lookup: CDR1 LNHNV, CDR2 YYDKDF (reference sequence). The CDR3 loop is CATSNGGTLIYEQYF. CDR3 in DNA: TGTGCCACCAGCAATGGGGGGACTTTGATTTACGAGCAGTACTTC.

CDR3 sequence: CASGWDSSYGYTF. The CDR3 DNA is TGTGCTAGTGGTTGGGACAGCAGCTATGGCTACACCTTC. The gene calls are TRBV12-5 and TRBJ1-2, with TRBD1 matching 7 bases. The V segment lost 4 bases and the J segment 4 bases; nucleotides outside the gene matches: 3. The CDR3 covers 13 residues. CDR1 and CDR2 from the germline V gene are LGHNT and FRNRAP.

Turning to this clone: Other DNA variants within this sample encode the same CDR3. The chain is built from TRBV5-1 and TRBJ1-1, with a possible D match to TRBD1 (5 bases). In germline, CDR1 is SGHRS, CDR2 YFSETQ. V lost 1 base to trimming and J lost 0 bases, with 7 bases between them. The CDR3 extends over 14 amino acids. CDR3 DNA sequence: TGCGCCAGCAGCTTGACAGGATTGAACACTGAAGCTTTCTTT. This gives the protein CASSLTGLNTEAFF.

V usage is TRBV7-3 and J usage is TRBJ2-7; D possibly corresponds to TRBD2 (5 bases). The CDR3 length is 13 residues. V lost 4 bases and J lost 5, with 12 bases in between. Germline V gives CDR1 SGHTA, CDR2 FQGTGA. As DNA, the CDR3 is TGTGCCAGCAGCTCTCAAGCCGGGGACGAGCAGTACTTC. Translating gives CASSSQAGDEQYF.

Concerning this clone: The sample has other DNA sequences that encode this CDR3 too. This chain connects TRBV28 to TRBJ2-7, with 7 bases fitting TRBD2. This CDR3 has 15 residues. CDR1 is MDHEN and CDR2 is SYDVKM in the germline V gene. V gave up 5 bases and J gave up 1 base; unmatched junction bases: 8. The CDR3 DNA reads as TGTGCCAGCAGTCTCCCAGGCGGGGGTTCCTACGAGCAGTACTTC. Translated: CASSLPGGGSYEQYF. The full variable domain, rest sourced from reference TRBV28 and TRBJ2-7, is DVKVTQSSRYLVKRTGEKVFLECVQDMDHENMFWYRQDPGLGLRLIYFSYDVKMKEKGDIPEGYSVSREKKERFSLILESASTNQTSMYLCASSLPGGGSYEQYFGPGTRLTVT.

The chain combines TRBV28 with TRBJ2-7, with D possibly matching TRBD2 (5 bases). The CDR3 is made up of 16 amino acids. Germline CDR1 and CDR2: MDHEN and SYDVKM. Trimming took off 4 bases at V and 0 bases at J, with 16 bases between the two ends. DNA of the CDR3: TGTGCCAGCAGTTCCCGCCCCGGGGTAAGCTCCTACGAGCAGTACTTC. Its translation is CASSSRPGVSSYEQYF.

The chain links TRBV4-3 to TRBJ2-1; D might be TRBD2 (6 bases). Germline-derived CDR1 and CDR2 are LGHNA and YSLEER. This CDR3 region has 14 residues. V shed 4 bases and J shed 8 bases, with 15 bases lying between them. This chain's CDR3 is CASSLLSGAYEQFF. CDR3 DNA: TGCGCCAGCAGCCTTTTGTCGGGAGCTTATGAGCAGTTCTTC.

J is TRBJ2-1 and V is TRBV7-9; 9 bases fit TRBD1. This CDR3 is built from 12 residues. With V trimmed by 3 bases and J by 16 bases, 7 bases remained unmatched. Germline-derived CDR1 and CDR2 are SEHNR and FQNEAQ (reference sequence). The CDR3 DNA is TGTGCCAGCAGCTTTAGACAGGGGGATGGATTCTTC. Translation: CASSFRQGDGFF.

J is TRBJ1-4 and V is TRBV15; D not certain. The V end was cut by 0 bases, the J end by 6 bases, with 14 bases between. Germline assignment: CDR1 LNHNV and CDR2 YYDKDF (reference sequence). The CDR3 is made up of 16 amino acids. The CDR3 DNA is TGTGCCACCAGCAGAGATCTCCCGGGAGGCGATGAAAAACTGTTTTTT. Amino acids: CATSRDLPGGDEKLFF.

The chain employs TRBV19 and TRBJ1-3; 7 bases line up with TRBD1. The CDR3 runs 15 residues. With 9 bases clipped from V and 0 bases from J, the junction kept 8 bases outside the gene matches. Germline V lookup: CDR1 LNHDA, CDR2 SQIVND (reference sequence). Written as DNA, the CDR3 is TGTGCCAGCAGGGGGACAGCCAACTCTGGAAACACCATATATTTT. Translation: CASRGTANSGNTIYF.

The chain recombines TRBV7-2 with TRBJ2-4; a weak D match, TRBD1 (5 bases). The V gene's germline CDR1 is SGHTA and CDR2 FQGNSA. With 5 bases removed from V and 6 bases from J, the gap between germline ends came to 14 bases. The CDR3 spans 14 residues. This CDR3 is CASSQGIDRNIQYF. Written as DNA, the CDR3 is TGTGCCAGCAGCCAAGGCATTGACAGAAACATTCAGTACTTC.

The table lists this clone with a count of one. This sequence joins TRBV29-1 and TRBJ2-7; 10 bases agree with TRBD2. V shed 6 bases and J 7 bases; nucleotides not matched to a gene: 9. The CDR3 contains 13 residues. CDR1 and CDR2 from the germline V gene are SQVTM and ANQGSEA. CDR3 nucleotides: TGCAGCGTCGGTAGCGGGAGGTTGCGGGAGCAGTACTTC. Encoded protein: CSVGSGRLREQYF.

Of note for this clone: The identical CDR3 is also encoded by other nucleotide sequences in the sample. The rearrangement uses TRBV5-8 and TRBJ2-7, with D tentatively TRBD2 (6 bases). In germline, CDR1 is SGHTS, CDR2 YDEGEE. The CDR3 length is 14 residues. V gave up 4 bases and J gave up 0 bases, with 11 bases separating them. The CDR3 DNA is TGTGCCAGCAGCCCGTACGGGGGCTCCTACGAGCAGTACTTC. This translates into CASSPYGGSYEQYF. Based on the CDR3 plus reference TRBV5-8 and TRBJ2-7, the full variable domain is EAGVTQSPTHLIKTRGQQATLRCSPISGHTSVYWYQQALGLGLQFLLWYDEGEERNRGNFPPRFSGRQFPNYSSELNVNALELEDSALYLCASSPYGGSYEQYFGPGTRLTVT.